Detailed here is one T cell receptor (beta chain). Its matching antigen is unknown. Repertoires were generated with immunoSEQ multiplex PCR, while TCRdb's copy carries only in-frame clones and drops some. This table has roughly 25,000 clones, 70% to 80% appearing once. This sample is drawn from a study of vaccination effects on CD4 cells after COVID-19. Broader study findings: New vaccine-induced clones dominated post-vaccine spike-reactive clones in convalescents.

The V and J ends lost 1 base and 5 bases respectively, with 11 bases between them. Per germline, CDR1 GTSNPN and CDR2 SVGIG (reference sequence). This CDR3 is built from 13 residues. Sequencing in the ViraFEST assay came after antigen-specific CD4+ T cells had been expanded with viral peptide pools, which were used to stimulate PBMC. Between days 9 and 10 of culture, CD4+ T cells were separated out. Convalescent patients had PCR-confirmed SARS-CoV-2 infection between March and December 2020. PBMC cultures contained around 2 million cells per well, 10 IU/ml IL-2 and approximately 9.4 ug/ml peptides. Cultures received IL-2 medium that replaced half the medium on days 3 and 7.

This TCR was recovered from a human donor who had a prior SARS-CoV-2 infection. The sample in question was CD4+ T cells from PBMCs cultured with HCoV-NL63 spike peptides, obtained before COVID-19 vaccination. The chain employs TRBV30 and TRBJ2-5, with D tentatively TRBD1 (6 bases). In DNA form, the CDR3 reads TGTGCCTGGAGTGCGACAGGTGTGGAGACCCAGTACTTC. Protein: CAWSATGVETQYF. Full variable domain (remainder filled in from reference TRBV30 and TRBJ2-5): SQTIHQWPATLVQPVGSPLSLECTVEGTSNPNLYWYRQAAGRGLQLLFYSVGIGQISSEVPQNLSASRPQDRQFILSSKKLLLSDSGFYLCAWSATGVETQYFGPGTRLLVL.